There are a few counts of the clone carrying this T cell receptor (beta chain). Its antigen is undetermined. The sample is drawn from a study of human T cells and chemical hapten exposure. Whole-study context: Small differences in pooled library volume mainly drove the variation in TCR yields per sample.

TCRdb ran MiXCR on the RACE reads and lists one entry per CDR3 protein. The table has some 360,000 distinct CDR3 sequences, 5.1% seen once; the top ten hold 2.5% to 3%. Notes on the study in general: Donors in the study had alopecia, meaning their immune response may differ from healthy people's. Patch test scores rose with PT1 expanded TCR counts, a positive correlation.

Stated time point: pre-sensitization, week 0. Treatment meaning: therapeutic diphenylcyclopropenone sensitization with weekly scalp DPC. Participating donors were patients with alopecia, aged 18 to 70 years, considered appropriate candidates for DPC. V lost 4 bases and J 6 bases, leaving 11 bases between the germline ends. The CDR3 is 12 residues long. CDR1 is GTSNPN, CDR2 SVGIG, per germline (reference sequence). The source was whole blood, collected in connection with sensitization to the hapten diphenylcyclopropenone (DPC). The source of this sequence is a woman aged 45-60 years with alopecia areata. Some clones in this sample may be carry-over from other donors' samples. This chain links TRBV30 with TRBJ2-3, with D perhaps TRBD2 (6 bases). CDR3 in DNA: TGTGCCTGGAACCCCAGCGGGGATACGCAGTATTTT. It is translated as CAWNPSGDTQYF.